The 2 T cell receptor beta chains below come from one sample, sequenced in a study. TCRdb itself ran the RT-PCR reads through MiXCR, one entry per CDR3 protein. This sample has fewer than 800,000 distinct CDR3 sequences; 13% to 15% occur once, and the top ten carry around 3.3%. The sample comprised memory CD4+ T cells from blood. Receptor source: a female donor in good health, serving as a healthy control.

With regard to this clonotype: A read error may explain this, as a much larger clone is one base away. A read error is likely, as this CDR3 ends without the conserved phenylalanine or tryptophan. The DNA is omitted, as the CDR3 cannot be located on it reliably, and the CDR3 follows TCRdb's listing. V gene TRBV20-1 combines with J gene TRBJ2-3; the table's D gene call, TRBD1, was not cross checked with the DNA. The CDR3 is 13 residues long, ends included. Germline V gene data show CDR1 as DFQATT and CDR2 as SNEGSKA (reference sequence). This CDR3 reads CSARDARRRDNSK.

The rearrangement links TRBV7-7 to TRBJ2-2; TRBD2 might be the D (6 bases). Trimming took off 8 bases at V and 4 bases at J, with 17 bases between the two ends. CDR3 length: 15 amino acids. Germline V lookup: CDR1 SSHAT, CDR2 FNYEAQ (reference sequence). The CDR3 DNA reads TGTGCCAGCGCGCCGCTGGGACTTTTCACCGGGGAGCTGTTTTTT. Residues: CASAPLGLFTGELFF.